These 18 T cell receptor beta chains share one sample of origin, sequenced in a study of T cell changes during pregnancy in multiple sclerosis. Here immunoSEQ multiplex PCR was the method, and the copy in TCRdb shows in-frame clones only, minus some. Among 65,000 to 80,000 clones, around 93% were seen once, and the ten largest hold roughly 1%. This specimen was peripheral blood, taken in the first trimester of pregnancy. The origin of the receptors is a female donor with multiple sclerosis, enrolled in a pregnancy study.

This sequence joins TRBV5-4 and TRBJ2-7, with D possibly being TRBD2 (7 bases). This CDR3 contains 14 residues. V gave up 4 bases and J gave up 2 bases, with 13 bases separating them. CDR1 is SGHNT, CDR2 YYREEE, per germline (reference sequence). The CDR3 sequence is CASSPGGRPYEQYF. The CDR3 region has the DNA TGTGCCAGCAGCCCCGGGGGGCGGCCCTACGAGCAGTACTTC.

The V and J genes are TRBV5-1 and TRBJ1-1; D not certain. V was cut by 5 bases and J by 2 bases, with 7 bases left in between. CDR3 length equals 12 residues. From germline, CDR1 is SGHRS and CDR2 YFSETQ. The CDR3 reads CASRLVNTEAFF. In DNA form, the CDR3 reads TGCGCCAGCAGGCTAGTCAACACTGAAGCTTTCTTT.

V usage is TRBV20-1 and J usage is TRBJ1-5, with TRBD1 as a possible D gene (6 bases). The V gene's germline CDR1 is DFQATT and CDR2 SNEGSKA (reference sequence). This CDR3 is 11 amino acids long. V lost 5 bases to trimming and J lost 5 bases, with 7 bases between them. CDR3 DNA sequence: TGCAGTGCTGCAGGGGATCAGCCCCAGCATTTT. Its protein product is CSAAGDQPQHF.

The V and J genes are TRBV6-6 and TRBJ2-1; TRBD2 might be the D (6 bases). CDR3 length equals 14 residues. The germline gives CDR1 MNHNY, CDR2 SVGAGI (reference sequence). Trimming stripped 0 bases from V and 9 bases from J, with 12 bases between. For the CDR3, the DNA is TGTGCCAGCAGTTACTCGGGGGGACTGGCTGAGCAGTTCTTC. Translated: CASSYSGGLAEQFF.

The chain joins TRBV5-4 to TRBJ2-3; the D call may be TRBD1 or TRBD2 (5 bases each). Germline loops: CDR1 SGHNT, CDR2 YYREEE (reference sequence). With 4 bases removed from V and 2 bases from J, the gap between germline ends came to 14 bases. This CDR3 has 15 residues. The CDR3 sequence: CASSLGESPTDTQYF. The DNA for the CDR3 is TGTGCCAGCAGCCTGGGGGAGTCCCCCACAGATACGCAGTATTTT.

The chain employs TRBV30 and TRBJ1-1; D ambiguous. The length of the CDR3 is 11 residues. V was pared by 2 bases and J by 7 bases, with 8 bases between. In germline, CDR1 is GTSNPN, CDR2 SVGIG (reference sequence). In DNA, the CDR3 is TGTGCCTGGAGTTTGGCAGATGAAGCTTTCTTT. Protein sequence: CAWSLADEAFF.

The chain employs TRBV4-2 and TRBJ1-2; perhaps TRBD1 as D (6 bases). Trimming stripped 0 bases from V and 4 bases from J, with 15 bases between. Per the germline V gene, CDR1 is LGHNA and CDR2 is YNFKEQ. This CDR3 region has 16 residues. CDR3 in amino acids: CASSQDRQGSSYGYTF. As DNA, the CDR3 is TGTGCCAGCAGCCAAGATCGGCAGGGGTCGAGCTATGGCTACACCTTC.

The V call is TRBV15, the J call TRBJ2-5; D remains ambiguous. V was shortened by 0 bases and J by 5 bases, with 13 bases between the two germline ends. CDR1 and CDR2 from the germline V gene are LNHNV and YYDKDF (reference sequence). The CDR3 totals 15 residues. CDR3 in amino acids: CATSRDWASWETQYF. CDR3 nucleotides: TGTGCCACCAGCAGAGATTGGGCTTCCTGGGAGACCCAGTACTTC.

This rearrangement joins TRBV5-1 to TRBJ2-7; TRBD2 matches 13 bases. Per germline, CDR1 SGHRS and CDR2 YFSETQ. This CDR3 is built from 16 residues. V dropped 4 bases and J dropped 7; count of bases not matched to a gene: 11. CDR3: CASSLTSGGRSVEQYF. As DNA, the CDR3 is TGCGCCAGCAGCCTGACTAGCGGGGGGCGATCTGTTGAGCAGTACTTC.

The chain couples TRBV9 to TRBJ2-2, with a tentative D call TRBD2 (5 bases). V dropped 5 bases and J dropped 2 bases, with 10 bases sitting between them. Germline V gene lookup returns CDR1 SGDLS and CDR2 YYNGEE. The CDR3 consists of 14 residues. The CDR3 sequence: CASRAGINTGELFF. As DNA, the CDR3 is TGTGCCAGCAGAGCCGGGATCAACACCGGGGAGCTGTTTTTT.

The chain is built from TRBV19 and TRBJ1-4; D not certain. Germline assignment: CDR1 LNHDA and CDR2 SQIVND (reference sequence). The V and J ends lost 5 bases and 7 bases respectively, with 14 bases between them. There are 14 residues in the CDR3. DNA of the CDR3: TGTGCCAGTAGTGCACGCCTAACGGGTGAAAAACTGTTTTTT. The encoded protein is CASSARLTGEKLFF. The complete variable domain, with remaining parts taken from reference TRBV19 and TRBJ1-4, reads DGGITQSPKYLFRKEGQNVTLSCEQNLNHDAMYWYRQDPGQGLRLIYYSQIVNDFQKGDIAEGYSVSREKKESFPLTVTSAQKNPTAFYLCASSARLTGEKLFFGSGTQLSVL.

V usage is TRBV18 and J usage is TRBJ1-6, with D possibly TRBD1 on 5 matching bases. The CDR3 sequence is 15 residues long. Germline V lookup: CDR1 KGHSH, CDR2 LQKENI. Trimming shortened V by 5 bases and J by 6 bases, and 14 bases separated the two germline ends. The CDR3 sequence: CASSSSGDSNSPLHF. The CDR3 DNA is TGTGCCAGCTCATCGTCAGGAGACAGTAATTCACCCCTCCACTTT. Based on the CDR3 plus reference TRBV18 and TRBJ1-6, the full variable domain is NAGVMQNPRHLVRRRGQEARLRCSPMKGHSHVYWYRQLPEEGLKFMVYLQKENIIDESGMPKERFSAEFPKEGPSILRIQQVVRGDSAAYFCASSSSGDSNSPLHFGNGTRLTVT.

The chain combines TRBV19 with TRBJ1-2; 12 nucleotides line up with TRBD1. This CDR3 comprises 15 residues. Trimming took 4 bases from V and 6 from J; bases not matched to a gene: 6. The V gene's germline CDR1 is LNHDA and CDR2 SQIVND (reference sequence). Here the CDR3 DNA reads TGTGCCAGTAGTAAAGGGACAGGGGGCCTAGATGGCTACACCTTC. Translated, it gives CASSKGTGGLDGYTF.

The CDR3 DNA sequence: TGCAGCGCCCGGACAGGGAGCTATGGCTACACCTTC. Translated: CSARTGSYGYTF. The chain carries TRBV29-1 and TRBJ1-2, with TRBD1 matching over 8 bases. After removal of 7 bases from V and 4 bases from J, the junction contained 5 bases not matched to a gene. Germline CDR1 SQVTM, CDR2 ANQGSEA. The CDR3 covers 12 residues.

The chain carries TRBV5-5 and TRBJ1-2; a possible D gene is TRBD1 (6 bases). V was cut by 4 bases and J by 8 bases, with 24 bases left in between. Germline V gene data show CDR1 as SGHKS and CDR2 as YYEKEE (reference sequence). This CDR3 region has 16 residues. The CDR3 bases are TGTGCCAGCAGCCCCACAGGACAGCCTAACCACGTAGGCTACACCTTC. Its protein product is CASSPTGQPNHVGYTF.

The rearrangement uses TRBV18 and TRBJ1-1, with 10 positions matching TRBD1. V shed 5 bases, J shed 5 bases, and the junction held 8 bases outside the gene matches. The CDR3 sequence is 15 residues long. Germline lookup yields CDR1 KGHSH and CDR2 LQKENI. The CDR3 spells CASSLTGGKGTEAFF. CDR3 nucleotide sequence: TGTGCCAGCTCATTGACAGGGGGCAAGGGAACTGAAGCTTTCTTT.

The chain joins TRBV10-3 to TRBJ1-2; 9 bases line up with TRBD1. This CDR3 comprises 15 residues. Losses at the gene ends were 6 bases for V and 2 bases for J; bases not matched to a gene: 7. CDR1 is ENHRY and CDR2 is SYGVKD in the germline V gene. CDR3 DNA: TGTGCCATCAGACAAGGACAGGGGAAGAACTATGGCTACACCTTC. Its translation is CAIRQGQGKNYGYTF.

The chain recombines TRBV27 with TRBJ1-5; 8 positions match TRBD1. Germline CDR1 and CDR2: MNHEY and SMNVEV (reference sequence). Trimming removed 6 bases from V and 9 bases from J; junction bases left unmatched: 10. The CDR3 has 14 amino acids. The CDR3 coding sequence is TGTGCCAGCAGGGGGACAGGTCCTGTGGGGCCCCAGCATTTT. Encoded protein: CASRGTGPVGPQHF.